This T cell receptor beta chain comes out of a study of shared clonotypes between healthy human individuals (dated by TCRdb to the early 2020s). Context from the whole study: The cohort included a few men and two women between 18 and 49 years of age. Per donor, three plates each were used for CD4 naive and CD4 memory, two for CD8 naive, and one for CD8 memory. Blood TCR repertoires of about five healthy adults were deeply sequenced to estimate repertoire size and the extent of clonotype sharing between individuals. Libraries were prepared and TCR repertoires were sequenced by different laboratories using diverse techniques, in order to increase sequencing depth and limit assay-specific biases. Leukapheresis yielded between about 0.94 and 8.9 billion PBMCs per donor. Results the study describes overall, beyond this receptor: Across a few donors, roughly 5% of naive CD4, 3% to 3.5% of naive CD8, roughly 2.2% of memory CD4, and 0.4% to 0.45% of memory CD8 clonotypes were shared. Incomplete sequencing was indicated by rarefaction of sorted-subset datasets, despite the large sequencing depth. Because the study included only a small number of donors, the genetic and exposure-history diversity represented was limited. Sampling was restricted to blood, and TCR repertoires in tissue are likely to differ from TCR repertoires in blood. Higher generation probabilities were observed for clonotypes shared by all four sorted-subset donors than for non-shared clonotypes. Naive subsets generally had larger estimated clonotype richness than memory subsets. Pairwise subsampling led to the expectation that sequencing depth would affect the degree of clonotype sharing among donors.

This clone was seen only once. No antigen is known for it. No much larger clone is present one base from it, and per-base qualities are unavailable. According to the germline V gene, CDR1 reads SGHDT and CDR2 reads YYEEEE. V sheds 1 base and J sheds 1 base, leaving 5 bases between their ends. The CDR3 starts with the cysteine, ends with the phenylalanine, and has 14 residues. Only the CDR3 region is kept as DNA, spanning 42 bases read in frame from base 1. Using the deep immunoSEQ assay, TCR CDR3 regions were amplified from genomic DNA by multiplex PCR. For each cell subset, the extracted genomic DNA was distributed evenly across all wells of several immunoSEQ 96-well plates, and each plate served as one replicate. For sorted subsets, each replicate PCR was loaded with approximately 190 ng genomic DNA, equivalent to 30,000 or so T cell genomes. Purified libraries were quantified with a Qubit 3.0 fluorometer, sized on a Bioanalyzer 2100, and re-quantified with the KAPA Library Quantification kit. A separate single-read 150-cycle Illumina NextSeq 550 flow cell was used to sequence each immunoSEQ 96-well plate. Concerning the study's data processing: Because only junctional sequences without quality scores were contained in the immunoSEQ output, filtering matching that applied to full-length reads could not be performed. To assign V/J genes and CDR3, sequences were annotated against IMGT germline references using PyIR, a Python wrapper for IgBLAST v1.9. Reads were filtered out if the reads had weak V/J assignments (E-value above 1e-6), no CDR3, stop codons, out-of-frame junctions, or ambiguous translated residues. V3J clonotypes were defined as sequences sharing an identical inferred V gene, J gene, and CDR3 amino acid sequence. To compute the percentage overlap between repertoires, the number of shared unique clonotypes was divided by the size of the smaller repertoire. Repertoire richness was assessed with RTK rarefaction, the Chao1 estimator, and Recon v2.1 estimates of unobserved clonotypes. For all TCRbeta clonotypes obtained by the gDNA method from a few donors, generation probabilities were computed with OLGA. What TCRdb holds here is the immuneACCESS table cut down to in-frame rearrangements. Part of the clones is not present; checked against another copy, under half of the missing clones reflect an unresolved V gene, and the others are unexplained. That table furnishes V, J and clone size, whereas the DNA furnished D and trimming. The sample table shows around 2,000,000 clones, and approximately 94% are seen once. The top ten clonotypes cover 0.95% to 1.5% of the sample.

CD8 naive samples were CD45RO-negative cells positively selected for CCR7, giving a CD45RA+CCR7+ population that excluded TemRA cells. The donors were healthy, HIV-negative adults with no recently reported acute infections or vaccinations. Every donor was a Caucasian adult living in Nashville, Tennessee, USA. Blood was collected by leukapheresis, and PBMCs were isolated by Ficoll-Histopaque density gradient centrifugation and then cryopreserved in liquid nitrogen vapor phase. Purity and quantity of every magnetically sorted T cell population were checked by analytical flow cytometry. Genomic DNA was isolated from each sorted fraction and quantified by UV absorbance on a Nanodrop 2000c.

The chain links TRBV5-6 with TRBJ2-2; TRBD2 could be the D gene, as 5 bases match. The TCR originated in a man between 18 and 35 years old in good health. Sequenced sample: naive CD8+ T cells sorted from blood. The sample's cell subset or site label, in plain terms: CD45RA+CCR7+. The CDR3 corresponds to CASSLSGNTGELFF. The DNA sequence is as follows: TGTGCCAGCAGCTTGAGCGGGAACACCGGGGAGCTGTTTTTT. Where the CDR3 stops, the reference TRBV5-6 and TRBJ2-2 genes take over; the full variable domain is DAGVTQSPTHLIKTRGQQVTLRCSPKSGHDTVSWYQQALGQGPQFIFQYYEEEERQRGNFPDRFSGHQFPNYSSELNVNALLLGDSALYLCASSLSGNTGELFFGEGSRLTVL.